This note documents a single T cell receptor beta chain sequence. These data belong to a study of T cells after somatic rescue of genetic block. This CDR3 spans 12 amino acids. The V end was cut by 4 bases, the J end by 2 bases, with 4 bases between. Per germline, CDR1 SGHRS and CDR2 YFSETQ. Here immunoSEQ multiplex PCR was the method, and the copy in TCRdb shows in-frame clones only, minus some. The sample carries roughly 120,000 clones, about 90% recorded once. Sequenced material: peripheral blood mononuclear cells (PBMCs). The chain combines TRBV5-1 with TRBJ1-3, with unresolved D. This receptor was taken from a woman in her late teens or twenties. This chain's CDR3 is CASSAPGNTIYF. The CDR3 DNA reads TGCGCCAGCAGCGCACCTGGAAACACCATATATTTT.